This TCR beta chain was retrieved from a study of cytomegalovirus exposure and HLA in healthy donors. At the level of the study: HLA-typed donors were the source of approximately 80 million unique TCRs held in an early data release.

As for the donors, each was a healthy bone marrow donor. Study-level points and caveats: Cytomegalovirus association was listed for 150 to 200 TCR beta chains.

Germline V lookup: CDR1 WSHSY, CDR2 SAAADI. V was clipped by 4 bases and J by 4 bases; unmatched bases: 12. This CDR3 has 16 residues. As concerns this clone: Its antigen remains unidentified.

Primers included in the PCR were 60 Vbeta and 13 Jbeta primers. Using immunoSEQ multiplex PCR, the repertoire was profiled, and TCRdb retains in-frame clones only, with some absent. Counted here are 150,000 or so clones, around 80% occurring once; the ten biggest clones make up roughly 4%. The rearrangement uses TRBV10-2 and TRBJ2-7; 8 positions agree with TRBD2. Input material: PBMCs. The sequence was obtained from a woman aged 40 to 55 in good health and CMV-seronegative. In DNA, the CDR3 is TGCGCCAGCAGTGGCCCAGCGGGGGCCTCATCATACGAGCAGTACTTC. This encodes CASSGPAGASSYEQYF.